The next 27 T cell receptor beta chains were all read from a single sample in a study of graft-versus-host responses after intestinal transplantation. Intraepithelial and lamina propria lymphocytes were isolated from graft specimens. TCRdb keeps only in-frame clones here, not all; method: immunoSEQ multiplex PCR. The table lists 60,000 to 75,000 clones, around 90% of them singletons. The specimen was ileum tissue, collected roughly 54 weeks after transplant. The origin of the receptors is a human patient who received an intestinal transplant, so some T cells may come from the graft donor.

This chain joins TRBV7-8 and TRBJ2-5, with D tentatively TRBD2 (6 bases). Germline CDR1 and CDR2: SGHVS and FQNEAQ. V lost 1 base and J 7 bases, leaving 25 bases between the germline ends. This CDR3 has 18 residues. The CDR3 DNA reads as TGTGCCAGCAGCTTAGACGATCATCGGGGCGATGTTAGCGGGACCCAGTACTTC. Residues: CASSLDDHRGDVSGTQYF.

V usage is TRBV6-5 and J usage is TRBJ2-2; possible D gene TRBD1, 6 bases. From germline, CDR1 is MNHEY and CDR2 SVGAGI. There are 15 residues in the CDR3. V dropped 1 base and J dropped 8 bases, with 14 bases sitting between them. DNA for the CDR3: TGTGCCAGCAGTTACTTCCCGGGACAAGGAGGGGAGCTGTTTTTT. This translates into CASSYFPGQGGELFF.

V is TRBV9 and J is TRBJ1-1, with 7 bases aligning to TRBD1. Germline CDR1 SGDLS, CDR2 YYNGEE. CDR3 length equals 14 residues. Germline trimming cut 2 bases from V and 1 base from J; bases unmatched to any gene: 2. Here the CDR3 reads CASSVGTANTEAFF. DNA of the CDR3: TGTGCCAGCAGCGTTGGGACAGCGAACACTGAAGCTTTCTTT.

The sample holds one count of this clone. The chain links TRBV6-1 to TRBJ2-1; D is unclear. Germline loops: CDR1 MNHNS, CDR2 SASEGT. With 11 bases removed from V and 4 bases from J, the gap between germline ends came to 12 bases. The CDR3 runs to 12 residues. CDR3 residues: CASNHRYNEQFF. For the CDR3, the DNA is TGTGCCTCAAACCACCGATACAATGAGCAGTTCTTC.

The gene calls are TRBV5-1 and TRBJ2-3; D gene unclear. The CDR3 has 14 amino acids. Trimming took off 9 bases at V and 1 base at J, with 15 bases between the two ends. Germline-derived CDR1 and CDR2 are SGHRS and YFSETQ. The CDR3 reads CATSPGAGTDTQYF. The DNA for the CDR3 is TGCGCCACCTCCCCCGGTGCCGGCACAGATACGCAGTATTTT. The full variable domain, completed using reference TRBV5-1 and TRBJ2-3, is KAGVTQTPRYLIKTRGQQVTLSCSPISGHRSVSWYQQTPGQGLQFLFEYFSETQRNKGNFPGRFSGRQFSNSRSEMNVSTLELGDSALYLCATSPGAGTDTQYFGPGTRLTVL.

This chain joins TRBV27 and TRBJ2-6; maybe TRBD1 (6 bases). V lost 4 bases and J 0 bases, leaving 19 bases between the germline ends. From germline, CDR1 is MNHEY and CDR2 SMNVEV (reference sequence). The CDR3 spans 19 residues. CDR3 DNA sequence: TGTGCCAGCAGTTCCGTTGGCAGGGGATCCCTCTCTGGGGCCAACGTCCTGACTTTC. Translating it yields CASSSVGRGSLSGANVLTF.

V gene TRBV7-9 combines with J gene TRBJ2-7; 8 bases are shared with TRBD2. The V segment lost 7 bases and the J segment 7 bases; nucleotides outside the gene matches: 15. The CDR3 sequence is 15 residues long. Germline CDR1 and CDR2: SEHNR and FQNEAQ (reference sequence). This CDR3 is CASTPRGAGEGEQYF. CDR3 nucleotide sequence: TGTGCCAGCACCCCCCGGGGAGCGGGAGAGGGAGAGCAGTACTTC.

V gene TRBV6-5 combines with J gene TRBJ1-5; TRBD1 aligns across 7 bases. The CDR3 is 14 residues long. The germline V gene encodes CDR1 MNHEY and CDR2 SVGAGI. V trimming: 5 bases; J trimming: 5 bases; junction bases outside the gene matches: 6. As DNA, the CDR3 is TGTGCCAGCAGTGTGACAGGGTGGGATCAGCCCCAGCATTTT. Translated: CASSVTGWDQPQHF.

The chain combines TRBV4-1 with TRBJ2-3; D not resolved. This CDR3 is built from 15 residues. Germline assignment: CDR1 MGHRA and CDR2 YSYEKL. The V end was cut by 3 bases, the J end by 2 bases, with 12 bases between. DNA for the CDR3: TGCGCCAGCAGCCATTCCGTGGCTTACACAGATACGCAGTATTTT. Its translation is CASSHSVAYTDTQYF.

The chain uses TRBV29-1 and TRBJ2-3, with a possible D match to TRBD1 (5 bases). V gave up 2 bases and J gave up 0 bases, with 6 bases separating them. CDR1 and CDR2 from the germline V gene are SQVTM and ANQGSEA. The CDR3 sequence is 13 residues long. CDR3 bases: TGCAGCGTTGAACGACAGAGCACAGATACGCAGTATTTT. This codes for CSVERQSTDTQYF.

The chain recombines TRBV9 with TRBJ2-1, with 11 positions matching TRBD1. The CDR3 length is 16 residues. CDR1 and CDR2 (germline): SGDLS, YYNGEE. The J segment lost 2 bases and the V segment lost 3 bases, leaving 4 bases of the junction unmatched. Here the CDR3 DNA reads TGTGCCAGCAGCGCCCCGGGACAGGGGGCCTACAATGAGCAGTTCTTC. It yields the protein CASSAPGQGAYNEQFF.

The chain couples TRBV29-1 to TRBJ2-1; D is perhaps TRBD2 (5 bases). V was shortened by 6 bases and J by 0 bases, with 27 bases between the two germline ends. Germline assignment: CDR1 SQVTM and CDR2 ANQGSEA. CDR3 length: 19 amino acids. The CDR3 protein is CSVAFLVGSEGYSYNEQFF. For the CDR3, the DNA is TGCAGCGTGGCCTTTCTGGTTGGTAGCGAGGGCTACTCCTACAATGAGCAGTTCTTC.

This rearrangement joins TRBV5-4 to TRBJ2-3; D not certain. Trimming shortened V by 4 bases and J by 1 base, and 10 bases separated the two germline ends. CDR1 is SGHNT and CDR2 is YYREEE in the germline V gene (reference sequence). The length of the CDR3 is 14 residues. CDR3 coding DNA: TGTGCCAGCAGCCAGGATGGGGGCACAGATACGCAGTATTTT. This translates into CASSQDGGTDTQYF.

The rearrangement links TRBV30 to TRBJ2-6; D not resolved. Germline lookup yields CDR1 GTSNPN and CDR2 SVGIG (reference sequence). Trimming shortened V by 3 bases and J by 0 bases, and 9 bases separated the two germline ends. There are 15 residues in the CDR3. The CDR3 sequence is CAWRIRISGANVLTF. The CDR3 DNA reads TGTGCCTGGAGGATACGGATCTCTGGGGCCAACGTCCTGACTTTC.

The CDR3 nucleotides read TGTGCCAGCAGCTTCCAAGGGGGGGTACTGAATGAAAAACTGTTTTTT. Translated: CASSFQGGVLNEKLFF. This chain connects TRBV7-9 to TRBJ1-4; maybe TRBD1 (6 bases). CDR3 length: 16 amino acids. The germline gives CDR1 SEHNR, CDR2 FQNEAQ (reference sequence). Deletions cut 3 bases from V and 5 bases from J, with 16 bases between.

The chain carries TRBV7-6 and TRBJ2-1; possibly TRBD1 or TRBD2 for D (5 bases each). The CDR3 totals 14 residues. Trimming took 0 bases from V and 2 from J, leaving 5 bases between them. CDR1 SGHVS and CDR2 FNYEAQ come from the germline V gene. The CDR3 sequence is CASSLAGPYNEQFF. Here the CDR3 DNA reads TGTGCCAGCAGCTTAGCGGGACCCTACAATGAGCAGTTCTTC.

This chain links TRBV6-6 with TRBJ1-3; D is uncertain. Germline lookup yields CDR1 MNHNY and CDR2 SVGAGI (reference sequence). This CDR3 contains 16 residues. Deletions cut 5 bases from V and 3 bases from J, with 17 bases between. Here the CDR3 reads CASSRSPNTGGNTIYF. The CDR3 bases are TGTGCCAGCAGTCGCTCGCCGAACACGGGTGGAAACACCATATATTTT.

J is TRBJ2-2 and V is TRBV2; 10 nucleotides align to TRBD2. The CDR3 is 14 amino acids. V shed 9 bases, J shed 4 bases, and the junction held 5 bases outside the gene matches. Looked up from germline, CDR1 is SNHLY and CDR2 is FYNNEI. As DNA, the CDR3 is TGTGCCAGACGAGCGGGAGGGGTCACCGGGGAGCTGTTTTTT. Encoded protein: CARRAGGVTGELFF.

The gene calls are TRBV6-5 and TRBJ2-2; perhaps D is TRBD1 or TRBD2 (5 bases each). Germline CDR1 is MNHEY and CDR2 is SVGAGI. This CDR3 has 15 amino acids. V was trimmed by 0 bases and J by 2 bases, leaving 7 bases between them. In DNA, the CDR3 is TGTGCCAGCAGTTACTCAGGGGACAACACCGGGGAGCTGTTTTTT. Its protein product is CASSYSGDNTGELFF.

The chain employs TRBV2 and TRBJ1-5; 9 nucleotides agree with TRBD1. The J segment lost 6 bases and the V segment lost 6 bases, leaving 6 bases of the junction unmatched. CDR3 length: 14 residues. The germline V gene has CDR1 SNHLY and CDR2 FYNNEI. The DNA of the CDR3 is TGTGCCAGCAGCAAGACAGGGGGAGGTCAGCCCCAGCATTTT. Encoded protein: CASSKTGGGQPQHF.

The chain links TRBV7-9 to TRBJ2-5; the D gene could be TRBD1 or TRBD2 (5 bases each). The germline V gene has CDR1 SEHNR and CDR2 FQNEAQ (reference sequence). The CDR3 runs to 13 residues. Trimming removed 5 bases from V and 3 bases from J, with 10 bases in between. For the CDR3, the DNA is TGTGCCAGCAGCCTCGGGGCGGAAGAGACCCAGTACTTC. It translates to CASSLGAEETQYF. Based on the CDR3 plus reference TRBV7-9 and TRBJ2-5, the full variable domain is DTGVSQNPRHKITKRGQNVTFRCDPISEHNRLYWYRQTLGQGPEFLTYFQNEAQLEKSRLLSDRFSAERPKGSFSTLEIQRTEQGDSAMYLCASSLGAEETQYFGPGTRLLVL.

CDR3 DNA sequence: TGTGCCACCGAGGGGCAGACTTCAAACTATGGCTACACCTTC. Translation: CATEGQTSNYGYTF. The V gene is TRBV6-5, the J gene TRBJ1-2, with D possibly TRBD1 on 5 matching bases. This CDR3 contains 14 residues. Germline V gene sequence: CDR1 MNHEY, CDR2 SVGAGI. The V gene lost 10 bases and the J gene lost 2 bases, with 17 bases spanning the gap.

This chain connects TRBV6-5 to TRBJ2-1; 8 nucleotides line up with TRBD2. The germline V gene encodes CDR1 MNHEY and CDR2 SVGAGI. This CDR3 spans 16 amino acids. The V and J ends lost 2 bases and 2 bases, in that order; junction bases with no gene match: 5. CDR3 DNA sequence: TGTGCCAGCAGTTACGACCCGGGGGGGCCCTACAATGAGCAGTTCTTC. Translation: CASSYDPGGPYNEQFF.

The chain joins TRBV5-6 to TRBJ1-6; D not resolved. The CDR3 has 17 residues. Deletions cut 3 bases from V and 0 bases from J, with 13 bases between. The V gene's germline CDR1 is SGHDT and CDR2 YYEEEE. This CDR3 is CASSWEGISSYNSPLHF. DNA for the CDR3: TGTGCCAGCAGCTGGGAGGGCATCAGCTCCTATAATTCACCCCTCCACTTT.

This rearrangement joins TRBV19 to TRBJ1-5; D gene uncertain. V was clipped by 6 bases and J by 4 bases, with 7 bases between them. This CDR3 region has 12 residues. Germline V gene sequence: CDR1 LNHDA, CDR2 SQIVND (reference sequence). The CDR3 DNA reads TGTGCCAGTAGAGGCGTAAATCAGCCCCAGCATTTT. It specifies CASRGVNQPQHF.

This clone was seen more than once but under ten times. V gene TRBV6-5 combines with J gene TRBJ1-3, with 7 bases that match TRBD1. The V gene's germline CDR1 is MNHEY and CDR2 SVGAGI. J was trimmed by 4 bases and V by 6 bases; bases with no gene match: 6. CDR3 length equals 14 residues. The CDR3 DNA reads as TGTGCCAGCAGCCCAGGGGACAGAGGAAACACCATATATTTT. Translating gives CASSPGDRGNTIYF.

The J gene is TRBJ2-5, the V gene TRBV28, with D hard to call. The end of the DNA is better explained by TRBJ2-7, so the J call may be wrong. The CDR3 runs to 13 residues. The germline V gene encodes CDR1 MDHEN and CDR2 SYDVKM. CDR3 bases: TGTGCCAGCAGAGATACCAGTTCCTACGAGCAGTACTTC. It specifies CASRDTSSYEQYF.